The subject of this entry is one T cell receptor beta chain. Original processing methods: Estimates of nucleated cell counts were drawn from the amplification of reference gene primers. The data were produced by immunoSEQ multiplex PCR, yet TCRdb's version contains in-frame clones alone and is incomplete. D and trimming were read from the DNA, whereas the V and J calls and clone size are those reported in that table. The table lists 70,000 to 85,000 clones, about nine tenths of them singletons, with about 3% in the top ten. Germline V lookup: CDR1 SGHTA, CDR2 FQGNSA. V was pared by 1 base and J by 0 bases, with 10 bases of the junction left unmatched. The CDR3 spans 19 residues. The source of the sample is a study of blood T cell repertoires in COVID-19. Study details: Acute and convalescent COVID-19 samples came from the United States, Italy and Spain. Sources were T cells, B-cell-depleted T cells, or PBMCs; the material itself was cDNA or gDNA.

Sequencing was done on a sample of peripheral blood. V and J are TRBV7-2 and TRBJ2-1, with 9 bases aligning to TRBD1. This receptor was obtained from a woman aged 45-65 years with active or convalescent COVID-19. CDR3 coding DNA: TGTGCCAGCAGCTTAGACAGGGGGCGCACCCTCCGCTCCTACAATGAGCAGTTCTTC. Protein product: CASSLDRGRTLRSYNEQFF.